This is a list of T cell receptor beta chains from one sample in a study of blood T cell repertoires in COVID-19. TCRdb keeps only in-frame clones here, not all; method: immunoSEQ multiplex PCR. The sample has 200,000 to 250,000 clones, roughly four fifths seen once. Material: PBMCs or T cells enriched from blood (not recorded which). The receptors come from a man aged 40-49 years who had recovered from COVID-19. Each CDR3 is given with its conserved first and last residue. A D gene is named only where the DNA matches it firmly. Clone size, where shown, is once, few, many, or a class for clones that have expanded.

clone_size,d_call,j_call,v_call,cdr3_nt,cdr3_aa
-,-,TRBJ1-2,TRBV5-1,TGCGCCAGCAGCCTGGGGGAGGACTATGGCTACACCTTC,CASSLGEDYGYTF
-,TRBD1,TRBJ1-2,TRBV7-9,TGTGCCAGCAGCTTTGGATACAGGGGTGGCTACACCTTC,CASSFGYRGGYTF
-,TRBD1,TRBJ1-1,TRBV7-3,TGTGCCAGCAGCTTATCCCGGGACAGTGAAGCTTTCTTT,CASSLSRDSEAFF
-,-,TRBJ1-1,TRBV11-2,TGTGCCAGCAGCTTAGACGGGCGGGGGAACACTGAAGCTTTCTTT,CASSLDGRGNTEAFF
-,TRBD1,TRBJ2-7,TRBV6-5,TGTGCCAGCAGTTACGGGACAGGGGGCTCCCACGAGCAGTACTTC,CASSYGTGGSHEQYF
-,-,TRBJ1-4,TRBV30,TGTGCCTGGAGTGCAAAGAGGAAGGAAAAACTGTTTTTT,CAWSAKRKEKLFF
-,TRBD2,TRBJ2-2,TRBV5-1,TGCGCCAGCAGCTTGCGCGGGACTAGCTCCAACACCGGGGAGCTGTTTTTT,CASSLRGTSSNTGELFF
-,TRBD2,TRBJ2-1,TRBV6-1,TGTGCCAGCAGTGCGTTAGCGGGAGTTGTCTACAATGAGCAGTTCTTC,CASSALAGVVYNEQFF
few,-,TRBJ2-2,TRBV12-5,TGTGCTAGTGGTTTGGGCGGGCAGGCCGGGGAGCTGTTTTTT,CASGLGGQAGELFF
-,TRBD1,TRBJ1-2,TRBV6-5,TGTGCCAGCAAAATTACCGGGACAGGGAACTATGGCTACACCTTC,CASKITGTGNYGYTF
-,-,TRBJ1-2,TRBV18,TGTGCCAGCTCACCGACAGGCACCTATGGCTACACCTTC,CASSPTGTYGYTF
-,TRBD1,TRBJ2-2,TRBV18,TGTGCCAGCTCACCGACAGGGAAGTTCGCCGGGGAGCTGTTTTTT,CASSPTGKFAGELFF
once,-,TRBJ1-5,TRBV10-3,TGTGCCATCAGTGTGGGCGACAATCAGCCCCAGCATTTT,CAISVGDNQPQHF
-,-,TRBJ1-2,TRBV7-9,TGTGCCAGCAGCCCACGGGGTCGTAGGGAGATTAACTATGGCTACACCTTC,CASSPRGRREINYGYTF
once,-,TRBJ1-4,TRBV11-2,TGTGCCAGCAGTAACCGGGACATCGGGGATGAAAAACTGTTTTTT,CASSNRDIGDEKLFF
-,-,TRBJ1-2,TRBV9,TGTGCCAGCAGCGCGGGGACGGGACTTATTGGCTACACCTTC,CASSAGTGLIGYTF
-,-,TRBJ2-1,TRBV3-1/TRBV3-2,TGTGCCAGCAGCCATAGGAGGGGCGGGGGCCTGAGCAATGAGCAGTTCTTC,CASSHRRGGGLSNEQFF
-,-,TRBJ1-5,TRBV30,TGTGCCTGGAGTACGGGAAGCAATCAGCCCCAGCATTTT,CAWSTGSNQPQHF
-,-,TRBJ1-5,TRBV6-1,TGTGCCAGCAGTGAAGCCGGGAGGGTAAGTCAGCCCCAGCATTTT,CASSEAGRVSQPQHF
once,TRBD1,TRBJ1-1,TRBV29-1,TGCAGCGTTTCACAGGGGCGAGGCACTGAAGCTTTCTTT,CSVSQGRGTEAFF
-,-,TRBJ1-1,TRBV7-3,TGTGCCAGCAGCTTACTTGGACTGACAAACACTGAAGCTTTCTTT,CASSLLGLTNTEAFF
-,-,TRBJ1-2,TRBV4-1,TGCGCCAGCAGCCAAGAGGCTGAGGGCAGGACCCCCTATGGCTACACCTTC,CASSQEAEGRTPYGYTF
-,TRBD1,TRBJ1-5,TRBV12-3/TRBV12-4,TGTGCCAGCAGTTTGGAAATCGCCGGGACAGGGGATTTT,CASSLEIAGTGDF
-,TRBD1,TRBJ2-1,TRBV7-3,TGTGCCAGCAGCGAACTGGGACAGAGCTCCTACAATGAGCAGTTCTTC,CASSELGQSSYNEQFF